This T cell receptor beta chain was sequenced for a study of blood T cell repertoires in COVID-19. Deletions cut 4 bases from V and 2 bases from J, with 15 bases between. Germline V gene data show CDR1 as SGHVS and CDR2 as FQNEAQ. The CDR3 sequence is 16 residues long. Sequencing used immunoSEQ multiplex PCR; TCRdb keeps in-frame clones, though not all of them. The repertoire holds under 200,000 clones, around 88% seen once, with less than 4.5% in the top ten. The gene calls are TRBV7-8 and TRBJ1-5, with D possibly TRBD1 on 6 matching bases. The sequencing sample was made of PBMCs or T cells enriched from blood (not recorded which). The sequence derives from a woman aged 50 to 60 in a cohort exposed to, infected with or recovered from COVID-19 (not recorded which). This chain's CDR3 is CASSSEQGSGNQPQHF. The DNA for the CDR3 is TGTGCCAGCAGCTCCGAACAGGGAAGCGGCAATCAGCCCCAGCATTTT.